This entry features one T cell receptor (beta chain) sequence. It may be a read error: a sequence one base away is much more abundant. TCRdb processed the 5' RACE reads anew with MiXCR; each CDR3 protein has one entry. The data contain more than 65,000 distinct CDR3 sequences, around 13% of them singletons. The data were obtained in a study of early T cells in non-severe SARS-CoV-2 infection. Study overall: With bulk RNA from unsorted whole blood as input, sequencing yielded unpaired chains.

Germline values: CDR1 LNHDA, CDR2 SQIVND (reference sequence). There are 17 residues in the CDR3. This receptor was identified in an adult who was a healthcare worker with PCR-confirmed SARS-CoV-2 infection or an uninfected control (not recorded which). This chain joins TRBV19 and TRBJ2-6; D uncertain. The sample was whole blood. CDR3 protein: CANSISDRLEGANVLTF. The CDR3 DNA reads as TGTGCCAATAGTATCTCGGATCGGTTGGAGGGGGCCAACGTCCTGACTTTC.